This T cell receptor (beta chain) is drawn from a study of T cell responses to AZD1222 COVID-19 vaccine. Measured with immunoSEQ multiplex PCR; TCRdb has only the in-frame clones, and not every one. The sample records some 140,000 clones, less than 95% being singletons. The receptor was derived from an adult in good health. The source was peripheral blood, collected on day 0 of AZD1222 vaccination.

This CDR3 reads CATSDRTGYQPQHF. As DNA, the CDR3 is TGTGCCACCAGTGACCGGACAGGGTATCAGCCCCAGCATTTT. This chain connects TRBV24-1 to TRBJ1-5, with 8 bases that match TRBD1. The germline V gene has CDR1 KGHDR and CDR2 SFDVKD. V lost 4 bases to trimming and J lost 5 bases; unmatched junction nucleotides: 3. The CDR3 is 14 amino acids.